Below are 32 T cell receptor beta chains sequenced from a single sample in a study of T cells expressing NK-cell markers. Using the 5' RACE reads, TCRdb records one entry per CDR3 protein without DNA. The clone table shows a few hundred thousand distinct CDR3 sequences, with the ten largest holding around 5.3%. The sequenced sample was blood T cells: a sorted CD56 or NKG2C T cell subset, CD4+ or CD8+ T cells, or bulk PBMC T cells (not recorded which). Source of these receptors: a man aged 18 to 69 in good health.

The rearrangement uses TRBV20-1 and TRBJ2-1; TCRdb proposes TRBD2, but this gene call is untestable without DNA. Germline assignment: CDR1 DFQATT and CDR2 SNEGSKA (reference sequence). The CDR3 consists of 17 residues. CDR3 sequence reads: CSASNSGGVSSYNEQFF.

V gene TRBV5-1 combines with J gene TRBJ1-1; TCRdb names TRBD1, which stays unverified in the absence of DNA. Germline CDR1 and CDR2: SGHRS and YFSETQ. The CDR3 contains 14 residues. CDR3: CASSLDRAYTEAFF.

The CDR3: CASSQDQRGYTF. V and J are TRBV4-2 and TRBJ1-2. Germline loops: CDR1 LGHNA, CDR2 YNFKEQ. The CDR3 runs 12 residues.

The chain carries TRBV12-3 or TRBV12-4 and TRBJ2-7; TCRdb's assignment of TRBD1 cannot be checked, as there is no DNA. The CDR3 sequence is 16 residues long. This CDR3 reads CASSPSAPDSSYEQYF.

The chain has TRBV20-1 and TRBJ1-5; the D call from TCRdb, TRBD1, cannot be confirmed without DNA. This CDR3 contains 18 residues. The V gene's germline CDR1 is DFQATT and CDR2 SNEGSKA (reference sequence). This CDR3 is CSARGSVSPWPGNQPQHF.

The V gene is TRBV11-2, the J gene TRBJ2-1. Germline CDR1 reads SGHAT; CDR2 reads FQNNGV. CDR3 length: 17 residues. The CDR3 is CASSLRESGGSWNEQFF.

The chain joins TRBV6-1 to TRBJ1-5; as DNA is missing, the TRBD1 call by TCRdb cannot be tested. The CDR3 length is 11 residues. From germline, CDR1 is MNHNS and CDR2 SASEGT. The chain's CDR3 is CAGGLDQPQHF.

The chain uses TRBV29-1 and TRBJ1-2; TCRdb's D call of TRBD1 is untestable without DNA. The CDR3 consists of 11 residues. CDR1 and CDR2 from the germline V gene are SQVTM and ANQGSEA. The CDR3 sequence is CSAVQGRGYTF.

The chain has TRBV11-2 and TRBJ2-5; TCRdb names TRBD1, which stays unverified in the absence of DNA. This CDR3 is 15 amino acids long. Germline CDR1 and CDR2: SGHAT and FQNNGV. This chain's CDR3 is CASSLAPGFGETQYF.

The J gene is TRBJ1-2, the V gene TRBV7-9. Germline V gene sequence: CDR1 SEHNR, CDR2 FQNEAQ (reference sequence). The CDR3 loop spans 12 amino acids. The CDR3 region is CASSLLADGYTF.

The rearrangement links TRBV5-1 to TRBJ1-1; the TCRdb D gene call, TRBD1, has no DNA to confirm it. Germline V gives CDR1 SGHRS, CDR2 YFSETQ. This CDR3 spans 15 amino acids. The CDR3 sequence: CASGSGTGGRTEAFF.

The gene calls are TRBV29-1 and TRBJ2-7; TCRdb names TRBD1, which stays unverified in the absence of DNA. Germline values: CDR1 SQVTM, CDR2 ANQGSEA. CDR3 size: 14 residues. The CDR3 reads CSVESRGGDYEQYF.

The chain links TRBV14 to TRBJ1-1; TCRdb proposes TRBD1, but this gene call is untestable without DNA. Germline values: CDR1 SGHDN, CDR2 FVKESK. CDR3 length equals 17 residues. The CDR3 loop reads CASSQDLGSPDYTEAFF.

This rearrangement joins TRBV7-2 to TRBJ2-1. From germline, CDR1 is SGHTA and CDR2 FQGNSA. The CDR3 consists of 13 residues. The CDR3 is CASSLARNNEQFF.

V usage is TRBV18 and J usage is TRBJ2-1; TCRdb returns TRBD1, unconfirmable since there is no DNA. Germline values: CDR1 KGHSH, CDR2 LQKENI. CDR3 length equals 16 residues. The CDR3 spells CASSLSGTGTLNEQFF.

This chain links TRBV7-9 with TRBJ2-7. This CDR3 has 13 residues. Germline CDR1 reads SEHNR; CDR2 reads FQNEAQ (reference sequence). The CDR3 spells CASSLSTSSEQYF. The full variable domain, in which reference TRBV7-9 and TRBJ2-7 provide the parts outside the CDR3, is DTGVSQNPRHKITKRGQNVTFRCDPISEHNRLYWYRQTLGQGPEFLTYFQNEAQLEKSRLLSDRFSAERPKGSFSTLEIQRTEQGDSAMYLCASSLSTSSEQYFGPGTRLTVT.

The chain joins TRBV7-2 to TRBJ1-4; no DNA is available, so the TRBD1 call from TCRdb remains unchecked. Looked up from germline, CDR1 is SGHTA and CDR2 is FQGNSA. The CDR3 runs to 16 residues. CDR3 residues: CASSPFRGANNEKLFF.

The rearrangement links TRBV5-1 to TRBJ2-2; absent DNA, TCRdb's TRBD1 call cannot be checked. The germline CDR1 and CDR2 sequences are SGHRS and YFSETQ. This CDR3 region has 18 residues. The CDR3 protein is CASSLLLPGQGTTGELFF.

The J gene is TRBJ2-4, the V gene TRBV11-1; TCRdb's D gene call, TRBD1, goes unchecked for lack of DNA. The germline CDR1 and CDR2 sequences are SGHAT and FQDESV (reference sequence). The CDR3 has 19 residues. The CDR3 is CASSLGGGTGAAGTNIQYF.

The V call is TRBV3-1, the J call TRBJ2-1. The germline gives CDR1 LGHDT, CDR2 YNNKEL (reference sequence). The CDR3 is 11 amino acids. The CDR3 region is CASVRLNEQFF.

V is TRBV25-1 and J is TRBJ2-1; TCRdb lists TRBD2, though no DNA is available to test this call. The CDR3 spans 16 residues. Germline assignment: CDR1 MGHDK and CDR2 SYGVNS. The CDR3: CASSELAGGSYNEQFF.

V gene TRBV11-2 combines with J gene TRBJ2-3; with no DNA, the TCRdb D assignment of TRBD2 cannot be verified. In germline, CDR1 is SGHAT, CDR2 FQNNGV. This CDR3 is 16 amino acids long. CDR3 loop: CASSGLSGGVTDTQYF.

The genes are TRBV12-3 or TRBV12-4 and TRBJ1-5; TCRdb's assignment of TRBD1 cannot be checked, as there is no DNA. This CDR3 comprises 14 residues. The CDR3 loop is CASSNHRDNQPQHF.

The chain recombines TRBV6-6 with TRBJ2-2. This CDR3 comprises 11 residues. Germline V CDR1 and CDR2: MNHNY, SVGAGI (reference sequence). The CDR3 reads CASSPERELFF.

The V and J genes are TRBV7-7 and TRBJ2-2; TCRdb's D gene call, TRBD1, goes unchecked for lack of DNA. The CDR3 is 13 amino acids. Looked up from germline, CDR1 is SSHAT and CDR2 is FNYEAQ (reference sequence). The CDR3 spells CASSLHQGAGLFF.

The chain has TRBV20-1 and TRBJ1-1; TCRdb returns TRBD1, unconfirmable since there is no DNA. The CDR3 is made up of 12 amino acids. CDR1 is DFQATT and CDR2 is SNEGSKA in the germline V gene (reference sequence). The CDR3 region is CSAIVRGSEAFF.

The chain employs TRBV28 and TRBJ1-5. The CDR3 sequence is 15 residues long. From germline, CDR1 is MDHEN and CDR2 SYDVKM. CDR3 sequence reads: CASSLRGGRNQPQHF. The complete variable domain, with remaining parts taken from reference TRBV28 and TRBJ1-5, reads DVKVTQSSRYLVKRTGEKVFLECVQDMDHENMFWYRQDPGLGLRLIYFSYDVKMKEKGDIPEGYSVSREKKERFSLILESASTNQTSMYLCASSLRGGRNQPQHFGDGTRLSIL.

This rearrangement joins TRBV20-1 to TRBJ1-2. Germline-derived CDR1 and CDR2 are DFQATT and SNEGSKA (reference sequence). The CDR3 is 12 residues long. CDR3 amino acids: CRVAAINYGYTF.

The J gene is TRBJ1-5, the V gene TRBV9; TCRdb gives TRBD1 as the D gene, but with no DNA this cannot be confirmed. The CDR3 loop spans 16 amino acids. Per the germline V gene, CDR1 is SGDLS and CDR2 is YYNGEE. The CDR3 reads CASSVGGDRHNQPQHF. Based on the CDR3 plus reference TRBV9 and TRBJ1-5, the full variable domain is DSGVTQTPKHLITATGQRVTLRCSPRSGDLSVYWYQQSLDQGLQFLIQYYNGEERAKGNILERFSAQQFPDLHSELNLSSLELGDSALYFCASSVGGDRHNQPQHFGDGTRLSIL.

The rearrangement uses TRBV7-2 and TRBJ2-7; TCRdb gives TRBD2 as the D gene, but with no DNA this cannot be confirmed. CDR3 length: 16 amino acids. From germline, CDR1 is SGHTA and CDR2 FQGNSA. The CDR3 region is CASSSTFLAAPYEQYF.

CDR3 sequence: CASNRESQGAGELFF. The chain couples TRBV23-1 to TRBJ2-2; the D call from TCRdb, TRBD1, cannot be confirmed without DNA. TRBV23-1 is identified as an open reading frame with a role that is uncertain. The CDR3 is 15 amino acids.

J is TRBJ2-7 and V is TRBV7-9; without DNA, the TCRdb call of TRBD1 cannot be checked. Germline V gene lookup returns CDR1 SEHNR and CDR2 FQNEAQ (reference sequence). This CDR3 is built from 15 residues. This chain's CDR3 is CASSHHVGQGNEQYF.